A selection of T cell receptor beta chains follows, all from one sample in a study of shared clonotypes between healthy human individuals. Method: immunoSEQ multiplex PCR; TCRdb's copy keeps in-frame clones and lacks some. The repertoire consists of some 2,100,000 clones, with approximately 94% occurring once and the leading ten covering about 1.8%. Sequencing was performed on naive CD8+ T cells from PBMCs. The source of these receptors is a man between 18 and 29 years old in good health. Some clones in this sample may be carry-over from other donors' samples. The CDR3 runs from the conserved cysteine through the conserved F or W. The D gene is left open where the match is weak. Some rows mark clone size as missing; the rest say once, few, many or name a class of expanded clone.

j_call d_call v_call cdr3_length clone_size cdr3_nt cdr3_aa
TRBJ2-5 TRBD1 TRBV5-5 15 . TGTGCCAGCAGCTTGGACCCGGGACAGGGTGAGACCCAGTACTTC CASSLDPGQGETQYF
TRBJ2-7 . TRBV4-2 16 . TGTGCCAGCAGCCAAGGGGTGTCGCAGGAGGGCTACGAGCAGTACTTC CASSQGVSQEGYEQYF
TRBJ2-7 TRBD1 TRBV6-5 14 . TGTGCCAGCAGTCCGACGACAGGGGTCTACGAGCAGTACTTC CASSPTTGVYEQYF
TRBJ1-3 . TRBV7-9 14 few TGTGCCAGCAGCGGAAGCCGTCCTGGAAACACCATATATTTT CASSGSRPGNTIYF
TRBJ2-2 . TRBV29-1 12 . TGCAGCGTGCCAAGGGAGGCCGGGGAGCTGTTTTTT CSVPREAGELFF
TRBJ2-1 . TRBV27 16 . TGTGCCAGCAGAAGGGCCACAGGGAATTCCTACAATGAGCAGTTCTTC CASRRATGNSYNEQFF
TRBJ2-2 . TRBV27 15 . TGTGCCAGCACCCCGCTACGGGAATGGACCGGGGAGCTGTTTTTT CASTPLREWTGELFF
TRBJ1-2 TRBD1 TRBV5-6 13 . TGTGCCAGCAGCCCCACAGGGGGCATCGGCTACACCTTC CASSPTGGIGYTF
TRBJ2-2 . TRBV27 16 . TGTGCCAGCAGTCTAGGCGCCCGAGAGTTTACCGGGGAGCTGTTTTTT CASSLGAREFTGELFF
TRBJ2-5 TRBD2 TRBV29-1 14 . TGCAGCGTTGGAGGTCTAGCGGGACAAGAGACCCAGTACTTC CSVGGLAGQETQYF
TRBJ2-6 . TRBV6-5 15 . TGTGCCAGCAGTTACTCGACTCAGGGTGGTAACGTCCTGACTTTC CASSYSTQGGNVLTF
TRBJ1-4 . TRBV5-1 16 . TGCGCCAGCAGCAGGACCACAGGGAAAAGCGATGAAAAACTGTTTTTT CASSRTTGKSDEKLFF